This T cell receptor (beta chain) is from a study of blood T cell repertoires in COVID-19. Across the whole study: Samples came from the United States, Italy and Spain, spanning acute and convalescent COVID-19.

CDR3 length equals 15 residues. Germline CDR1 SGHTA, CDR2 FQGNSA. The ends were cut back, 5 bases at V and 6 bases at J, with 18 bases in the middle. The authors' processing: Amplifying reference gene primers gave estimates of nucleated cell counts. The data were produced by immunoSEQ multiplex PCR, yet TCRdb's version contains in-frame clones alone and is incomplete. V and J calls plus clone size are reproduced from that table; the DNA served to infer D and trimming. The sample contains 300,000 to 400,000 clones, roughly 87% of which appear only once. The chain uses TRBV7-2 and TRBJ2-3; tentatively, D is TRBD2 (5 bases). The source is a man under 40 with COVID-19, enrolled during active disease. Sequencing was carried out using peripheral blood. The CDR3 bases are TGTGCCAGCAGCCTACTGGGGAGCCCAGGTGATACGCAGTATTTT. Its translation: CASSLLGSPGDTQYF.